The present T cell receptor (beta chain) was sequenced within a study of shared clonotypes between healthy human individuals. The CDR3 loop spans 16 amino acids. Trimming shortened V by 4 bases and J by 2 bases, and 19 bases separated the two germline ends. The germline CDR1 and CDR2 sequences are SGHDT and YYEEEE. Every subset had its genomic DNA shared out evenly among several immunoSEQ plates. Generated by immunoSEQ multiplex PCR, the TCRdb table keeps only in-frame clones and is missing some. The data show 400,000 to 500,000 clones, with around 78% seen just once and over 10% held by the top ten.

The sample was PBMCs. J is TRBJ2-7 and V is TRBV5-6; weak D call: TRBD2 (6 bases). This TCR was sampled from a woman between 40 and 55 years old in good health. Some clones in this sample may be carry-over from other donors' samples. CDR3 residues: CASSPGGVGDTYEQYF. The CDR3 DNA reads TGTGCCAGCAGCCCTGGAGGGGTCGGTGATACCTACGAGCAGTACTTC.